The sequence of this T cell receptor (beta chain) was determined in a study of tumor-infiltrating lymphocytes in primary liver carcinoma. For the study at large: The yield of productive TCRbeta reads per sample was roughly 3.5 to 7.5 million and was similar across tissue types. The study, taken as a whole, reports: Tumor-adjacent and tumor-blood pairs shared less of their repertoires than tumor region pairs shared.

Starting material of approximately 500 ng total RNA yielded TCR beta cDNA via a constant-region primer. Slightly modified ARM-PCR served as the procedure for the TCR beta libraries. These libraries came from three rounds of nested multiplex PCR. Use of TRBV1-TRBV30 forward primers with a C-beta reverse primer characterized the first two PCR rounds, which lasted about 9 cycles each. TCRdb re-analysed the multiplex PCR reads in MiXCR, keeping a single row per CDR3 protein. Of about 54,000 distinct CDR3 sequences listed, about three quarters are singletons. For each extraction, RNA and DNA were obtained together from around 18-30 mg of unsorted bulk tissue. In regard to this clonotype: What it binds is unknown. The CDR3 ends on some other residue instead of the conserved phenylalanine or tryptophan, so this is likely a read error.

Germline CDR1 and CDR2: SGHAT and FQNNGV. With 5 bases removed from V and 8 bases from J, the gap between germline ends came to 16 bases. The CDR3 consists of 14 residues. The chain joins TRBV11-2 to TRBJ1-5; no clear D gene. The sequencing sample was made of liver tumor tissue from sampling region 2. Indicated subset: tumor region T2, inferior pole. The clonotype comes from a man aged 35 to 55 with primary liver carcinoma and hepatitis B virus infection. In DNA form, the CDR3 reads TGTGCCAGCAGCACCGGACGGTTTCATGAGCCCCAGCATCTT. It yields the protein CASSTGRFHEPQHL.